This paragraph reports one TCR beta chain. The antigen is unknown. Carried by the TCR beta cDNA libraries were unique molecular identifiers. With roughly 0.9 to 11 million T cells as the source, a few hundred thousand cDNA molecules resulted. TCRdb re-called the PCR reads through MiXCR, storing one row per CDR3 protein. The top ten hold about an eighth of the sample, which has approximately 350,000 distinct CDR3 sequences, around a third seen once. This record comes from a study of post-analysis software for immune sequencing data. Study overall: In terms of disease course, relapsing-remitting, secondary progressive and progressive-relapsing multiple sclerosis were included. General study results and limits: Multiple sclerosis was associated with a significant reduction in normalized Chao1 diversity relative to controls. Included in a set of four or five TRBV segments more frequent in patients than controls were TRBV5-6, TRBV5-1 and TRBV20-1.

This CDR3 region has 14 residues. Germline lookup yields CDR1 SQVTM and CDR2 ANQGSEA. After removal of 6 bases from V and 3 bases from J, the junction contained 8 bases not matched to a gene. Material for sequencing was blood. The rearrangement links TRBV29-1 to TRBJ1-2, with TRBD1 identical over 9 bases. This TCR was sampled from a girl between 5 and 17 years old with multiple sclerosis. The CDR3 spells CSVGGQGADYGYTF. The CDR3 region has the DNA TGCAGCGTGGGGGGACAGGGTGCTGACTATGGCTACACCTTC.